This T cell receptor beta chain is from a study of blood T cell repertoires in COVID-19. Study-wide context: The United States, Italy and Spain were the sources of the acute and convalescent COVID-19 samples. The analysed material was cDNA or gDNA that came from T cells, B-cell-depleted T cells, or PBMCs.

Recruited during active infection, patients (from Seattle) were subsequently followed longitudinally. This clone was seen once. Source study methods: Estimation of nucleated cell counts was performed using reference gene primer amplification. Some clones are missing from TCRdb's copy, which holds only in-frame ones; the method was immunoSEQ multiplex PCR. The DNA was the basis for D and trimming; V, J and clone size are from that table. The sample lists some 240,000 clones, about four fifths occurring once. The germline V gene encodes CDR1 MDHEN and CDR2 SYDVKM. The CDR3 loop spans 15 amino acids. The V gene end was trimmed by 6 bases and the J gene end by 5 bases; junction bases not matched to a gene: 9.

Sequenced: peripheral blood. This TCR came from a woman aged 80 or older with COVID-19, enrolled during active disease. The rearrangement links TRBV28 to TRBJ1-5; 8 nucleotides match TRBD1. This CDR3 reads CASSSGQGRYQPQHF. The CDR3, as DNA: TGTGCCAGCAGCTCCGGACAGGGTAGATATCAGCCCCAGCATTTT.